The sequence of this T cell receptor (beta chain) was determined in a study of control samples from healthy donors and cancer patients. Profiling relied on immunoSEQ multiplex PCR, and the TCRdb table lists in-frame clones only, not all of them. The profile shows some 100,000 clones, 86% of them singletons. The sample comprised blood. This TCR was sampled from a woman in her fifties or sixties in good health.

The CDR3 sequence: CASSQQGSVYNEQFF. Written as DNA, the CDR3 is TGCGCCAGCAGCCAACAGGGGTCGGTCTACAATGAGCAGTTCTTC. The chain links TRBV4-3 to TRBJ2-1, with a weak D call TRBD1 (6 bases). Germline CDR1 LGHNA, CDR2 YSLEER. V lost 2 bases, J lost 3 bases, and 11 bases lay in between. This CDR3 region has 15 residues.